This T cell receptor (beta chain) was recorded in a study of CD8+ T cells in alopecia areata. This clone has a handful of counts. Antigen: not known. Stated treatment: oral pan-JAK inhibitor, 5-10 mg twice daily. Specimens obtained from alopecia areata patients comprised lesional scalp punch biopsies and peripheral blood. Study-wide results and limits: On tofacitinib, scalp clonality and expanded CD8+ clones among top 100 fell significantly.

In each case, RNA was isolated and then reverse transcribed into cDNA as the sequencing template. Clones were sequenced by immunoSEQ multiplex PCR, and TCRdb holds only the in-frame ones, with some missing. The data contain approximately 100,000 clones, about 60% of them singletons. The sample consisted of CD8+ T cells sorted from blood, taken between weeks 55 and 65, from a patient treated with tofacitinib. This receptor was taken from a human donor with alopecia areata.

CDR3 nucleotides: TGTGCCAGCAGCTTTAAGGGGGAGCAGTACTTC. Translating it yields CASSFKGEQYF. The chain carries TRBV7-9 and TRBJ2-7; a possible D gene is TRBD1 (5 bases). Germline lookup yields CDR1 SEHNR and CDR2 FQNEAQ (reference sequence). There are 11 residues in the CDR3. V lost 3 bases to trimming and J lost 7 bases, with 7 bases between them.